This T cell receptor (beta chain) was obtained from a study of cytomegalovirus exposure and HLA in healthy donors. Study results and caveats: HLA allele associations emerged for under 20,000 TCR beta sequences in a later analysis, at 0.05 false discovery rate. Most observed TCR sequences were rare, whereas some public TCRs were detected in many donors. A later analysis linked a missense variant in DCLRE1C to the trimming of TCR beta V and J genes. Among donors in an Asian-associated ancestry cluster, a later analysis reportedly found fewer N-insertions than the roughly 680-donor mean.

V lost 7 bases to trimming and J lost 4 bases; unmatched junction nucleotides: 4. This CDR3 is built from 14 residues. From germline, CDR1 is MNHEY and CDR2 SMNVEV (reference sequence). It was with 60 Vbeta and 13 Jbeta primers that the PCR ran. Generated by immunoSEQ multiplex PCR, the TCRdb table keeps only in-frame clones and is missing some. This table has about 200,000 clones, roughly 79% appearing once. With respect to this clone: No antigen is known for it.

This TCR derives from a man aged 30-40 years in good health and CMV-seronegative. The V call is TRBV27, the J call TRBJ2-1; 10 nucleotides agree with TRBD2. The source material was PBMCs. CDR3 coding DNA: TGTGCCAGCACTAGCGGGAGAGGGTACAATGAGCAGTTCTTC. Translation gives CASTSGRGYNEQFF.